This TCR beta chain was profiled in a study of CD8+ T cells in alopecia areata (dated by TCRdb to the late 2010s). With regard to the full study: High-throughput TCRbeta sequencing was used to examine T cell clonal expansion in alopecia areata in both the C3H/HeJ mouse model and human patients. On the human side, TCRbeta sequencing was run on scalp tissue and on sorted CD4+ and CD8+ peripheral blood T cells from healthy controls and from alopecia areata patients with either patchy or totalis/universalis disease. Scalp clonality was compared among normal scalp (n=4), patchy alopecia areata scalp (n=8), and alopecia totalis/universalis scalp (n=8). Amplification of TCRbeta CDR3 regions was done by immunoSEQ multiplex PCR using 35 Vbeta forward primers and 13 Jbeta reverse primers. RNA was extracted with the PAXgene miRNA kit for fixed scalp, the miRNeasy kit for PBMCs, and the RNeasy kit for mouse skin. What the authors observed across the whole study: Compared with mice, TCR sequences shared between patients were less clear, possibly partly because of HLA diversity across the patient population. Lesional scalp, especially in alopecia totalis/universalis, showed higher clonality and more expanded CD8+ clones than normal scalp, suggesting antigenic drive. Unlike mouse skin, which is dominated by gammadelta T cells, normal human skin has resident alphabeta T cells that are also sequenced, and this complicates analysis of the scalp TCR repertoire.

CD4+ cells from five biomarker-study patients were further sorted into CD25+CD127- cells. Lesional scalp punch biopsies and peripheral blood were collected from alopecia areata patients. PBMCs were isolated by density centrifugation and stained for CD3, CD4 and CD8, after which CD4+ and CD8+ T cells were sorted on a FACSAria. As part of a multicenter biomarker study, untreated alopecia areata patients were recruited. Remarks on this clone: The antigen it recognizes is unknown. No base quality values were provided; no much bigger clone lies one nucleotide off.

The library was made by the immunoSEQ multiplex PCR assay. RNA was extracted from all samples and reverse transcribed into cDNA as template for TCR sequencing. First-strand cDNA was synthesized using SuperScript III with a 2:1 mix of oligo-dT and random hexamers. A synthetic immune receptor repertoire was used to gauge amplification bias, and whatever bias remained was removed computationally. As for the original processing: Raw reads were preprocessed to remove errors, and CDR3 was defined by IMGT conventions from the conserved cysteine to phenylalanine. Clonality was calculated as 1 minus Shannon entropy normalized by log2 of the number of productive unique TCRs. CD4 or CD8 identity of scalp clones was inferred by cross-referencing scalp TCRbeta sequences with sorted blood CD4 and CD8 repertoires. What TCRdb holds here is the immuneACCESS table cut down to in-frame rearrangements. Part of the clones is not present; checked against another copy, under half of the missing clones reflect an unresolved V gene, and the others are unexplained. The DNA was the basis for D and trimming; V, J and clone size are from that table. The table for this sample lists thousands of clones; about two thirds of them were counted only once. The ten largest clones take up approximately 2.9% of the sample.

From its cysteine to its phenylalanine, the CDR3 spans 15 amino acids. The sequence is cut down to CDR3 DNA, 45 bases in frame from base 1. As encoded in the germline V gene (reference sequence), CDR1 is LNHDA while CDR2 is SQIVND. Trimming removed 4 bases from V and 4 bases from J, leaving 16 bases between the germline ends. This clonotype was obtained from a human donor with alopecia areata. Sequencing was done on a sample of CD4+ Tregs sorted from blood. The chain is made from TRBV19 and TRBJ1-1; the D gene is perhaps TRBD1, from 6 matching bases. The base sequence is TGTGCCAGTAGTAGAGAAACAGGGTGGAGCACTGAAGCTTTCTTT. Translated, it reads CASSRETGWSTEAFF.